One and the same sample provided the 16 T cell receptor beta chains below, sequenced in a study of blood T cell repertoires in COVID-19. Profiled with immunoSEQ multiplex PCR; TCRdb holds only in-frame clones, not every one. Of roughly 100,000 clones in the sample, about 89% were seen once. The sample was peripheral blood. These receptors all come from a human donor in a cohort sampled during active COVID-19.

The rearrangement links TRBV11-3 to TRBJ1-3, with D perhaps TRBD1 (6 bases). This CDR3 has 16 amino acids. Germline loops: CDR1 SGHNT, CDR2 YENEEA. V shed 3 bases and J shed 2 bases, with 14 bases lying between them. This CDR3 is CASSLLRGAAGNTIYF. As DNA, the CDR3 is TGTGCCAGCAGCTTGTTGCGGGGGGCGGCTGGAAACACCATATATTTT.

V gene TRBV2 combines with J gene TRBJ2-3; 9 bases are a match to TRBD2. This CDR3 has 15 residues. J was trimmed by 0 bases and V by 6 bases; bases with no gene match: 4. Germline-derived CDR1 and CDR2 are SNHLY and FYNNEI. The CDR3 DNA sequence: TGTGCCAGCAGCCGACTAGCGGTGAGCACAGATACGCAGTATTTT. This sequence encodes CASSRLAVSTDTQYF.

The chain couples TRBV19 to TRBJ2-7; D is possibly TRBD2 (6 bases). CDR1 is LNHDA, CDR2 SQIVND, per germline (reference sequence). The CDR3 runs to 14 residues. The ends were cut back, 2 bases at V and 5 bases at J, with 13 bases in the middle. The CDR3 is CASSISGRLNEQYF. As DNA, the CDR3 is TGTGCCAGTAGTATATCAGGGAGGCTTAACGAGCAGTACTTC.

The V and J genes are TRBV2 and TRBJ2-5; a possible D gene is TRBD2 (6 bases). The CDR3 totals 16 residues. V shed 0 bases and J shed 4 bases, with 15 bases lying between them. In germline, CDR1 is SNHLY, CDR2 FYNNEI. CDR3: CASSEARGIYAETQYF. The DNA of the CDR3 is TGTGCCAGCAGTGAAGCGCGGGGCATTTACGCAGAGACCCAGTACTTC.

The chain recombines TRBV5-1 with TRBJ2-3; 7 bases are a match to TRBD1. CDR1 is SGHRS, CDR2 YFSETQ, per germline. The CDR3 is made up of 15 amino acids. Trimming took 2 bases from V and 2 from J; bases not matched to a gene: 5. In DNA, the CDR3 is TGCGCCAGCAGCTTTAGGACAGGCCCCACAGATACGCAGTATTTT. Protein product: CASSFRTGPTDTQYF.

This chain joins TRBV2 and TRBJ1-2; possibly TRBD1 for D (6 bases). V lost 7 bases to trimming and J lost 0 bases, with 12 bases between them. Germline V gives CDR1 SNHLY, CDR2 FYNNEI. The CDR3 has 14 amino acids. CDR3 nucleotides: TGTGCCAGCATTTATGGGGGCCCTAACTATGGCTACACCTTC. It yields the protein CASIYGGPNYGYTF. Variable domain in full (rest from reference TRBV2 and TRBJ1-2): EPEVTQTPSHQVTQMGQEVILRCVPISNHLYFYWYRQILGQKVEFLVSFYNNEISEKSEIFDDQFSVERPDGSNFTLKIRSTKLEDSAMYFCASIYGGPNYGYTFGSGTRLTVV.

V is TRBV7-8 and J is TRBJ2-1, with 9 positions matching TRBD2. Germline values: CDR1 SGHVS, CDR2 FQNEAQ. The CDR3 loop spans 17 amino acids. Trimming removed 1 base from V and 2 bases from J; junction bases left unmatched: 6. The CDR3 DNA reads as TGTGCCAGCAGCTTAGGGCTTGCGGGGGGGCCCTACAATGAGCAGTTCTTC. This sequence encodes CASSLGLAGGPYNEQFF.

The chain is built from TRBV3-1 (or the pseudogene TRBV3-2) and TRBJ1-3; D perhaps matches TRBD1 (6 bases). Deletions cut 7 bases from V and 3 bases from J, with 13 bases between. The CDR3 length is 14 residues. Germline values: CDR1 LGHDT, CDR2 YNNKEL (reference sequence). The CDR3 spells CASTTGLGGNTIYF. The DNA of the CDR3 is TGTGCCAGCACCACAGGGTTGGGTGGAAACACCATATATTTT.

The chain links TRBV19 to TRBJ2-2, with 7 nucleotides matching TRBD2. The CDR3 is 17 residues long. V trimming: 4 bases; J trimming: 7 bases; junction bases outside the gene matches: 15. Germline CDR1 and CDR2: LNHDA and SQIVND (reference sequence). The CDR3 DNA sequence: TGTGCCAGTAGTACACCGGGATGGACTAGTACCGTCGGGGAGCTGTTTTTT. Its protein is CASSTPGWTSTVGELFF.

This clone has a single count. V gene TRBV28 combines with J gene TRBJ2-7; D possibly corresponds to TRBD1 (6 bases). Germline CDR1 and CDR2: MDHEN and SYDVKM. Trimming removed 10 bases from V and 4 bases from J, with 26 bases in between. The CDR3 spans 16 residues. The CDR3 coding sequence is TGTGCCACCCAGGAATCGCCTGGCAGGGGAACTTACGAGCAGTACTTC. This encodes CATQESPGRGTYEQYF.

This rearrangement joins TRBV11-1 to TRBJ2-2; maybe TRBD1 (6 bases). Trimming stripped 8 bases from V and 3 bases from J, with 16 bases between. The CDR3 length is 15 residues. The germline V gene encodes CDR1 SGHAT and CDR2 FQDESV (reference sequence). CDR3 loop: CASASTGIDTGELFF. DNA for the CDR3: TGTGCCAGCGCTTCCACAGGGATCGACACCGGGGAGCTGTTTTTT.

V and J are TRBV6-2 or TRBV6-3 and TRBJ2-7, with 10 bases fitting TRBD2. Germline lookup yields CDR1 MNHEY and CDR2 SVGEGT. This CDR3 comprises 19 residues. Losses at the gene ends were 1 base for V and 4 bases for J; bases not matched to a gene: 16. CDR3 protein: CASSYLAGTSVRGDYEQYF. In nucleotides, the CDR3 is TGTGCCAGCAGTTACTTGGCCGGGACTAGCGTGAGAGGTGATTACGAGCAGTACTTC.

This chain uses TRBV19 with TRBJ2-4, with D unresolved. Trimming stripped 10 bases from V and 0 bases from J, with 10 bases between. The CDR3 has 13 residues. Germline CDR1 reads LNHDA; CDR2 reads SQIVND (reference sequence). The CDR3 here is CATQDLAKNIQYF. As DNA, the CDR3 is TGTGCCACCCAGGATCTAGCCAAAAACATTCAGTACTTC.

This chain connects TRBV19 to TRBJ2-3, with D maybe TRBD1 (5 bases). Germline V gives CDR1 LNHDA, CDR2 SQIVND (reference sequence). The CDR3 covers 14 residues. V lost 5 bases to trimming and J lost 5 bases, with 14 bases between them. CDR3 bases: TGTGCCAGTAGTGTGCAGGGAAGTAGAGATACGCAGTATTTT. It encodes CASSVQGSRDTQYF.

The chain is built from TRBV29-1 and TRBJ1-5, with D possibly matching TRBD1 (5 bases). Germline V lookup: CDR1 SQVTM, CDR2 ANQGSEA. The CDR3 consists of 13 residues. V was pared by 4 bases and J by 5 bases, with 12 bases between. The DNA of the CDR3 is TGCAGCGTTGGGGGAAGGGGCGATCAGCCCCAGCATTTT. As protein: CSVGGRGDQPQHF.

The rearrangement uses TRBV11-3 and TRBJ2-5; 9 bases align to TRBD1. The V and J ends lost 3 bases and 5 bases, in that order; junction bases with no gene match: 7. The CDR3 totals 15 residues. Germline V lookup: CDR1 SGHNT, CDR2 YENEEA. CDR3 in DNA: TGTGCCAGCAGCTTCGGACAGGGGACGGAGGAGACCCAGTACTTC. It encodes CASSFGQGTEETQYF.